Presented here are 15 T cell receptor beta chains from one specimen sequenced in a study of cytomegalovirus exposure and HLA in healthy donors. Use of 60 Vbeta and 13 Jbeta primers characterized the PCR. The protocol was immunoSEQ multiplex PCR, while the TCRdb copy is restricted to in-frame clones and leaves out a portion. This repertoire includes tens of thousands of clones. Sequenced input: PBMCs. These receptors came from a human donor in good health.

The genes are TRBV7-2 and TRBJ1-6, with a tentative D call TRBD1 (6 bases). V shed 2 bases and J shed 10 bases, with 9 bases lying between them. The CDR3 has 13 residues. Germline CDR1 SGHTA, CDR2 FQGNSA. The CDR3 loop reads CTSSLRGGSPLHF. Here the CDR3 DNA reads TGTACCAGCAGCTTAAGGGGGGGATCACCCCTCCACTTT.

The rearrangement joins TRBV19 to TRBJ1-2; maybe TRBD1 (5 bases). This CDR3 has 13 amino acids. Germline V lookup: CDR1 LNHDA, CDR2 SQIVND (reference sequence). V was cut by 2 bases and J by 5 bases, with 9 bases left in between. The CDR3 DNA follows: TGTGCCAGTAGTATAAGCAAGGGGTATGGCTACACCTTC. Amino acid sequence: CASSISKGYGYTF.

The rearrangement joins TRBV15 to TRBJ1-5; 11 positions agree with TRBD1. With 5 bases clipped from V and 6 bases from J, the junction kept 9 bases outside the gene matches. CDR1 LNHNV and CDR2 YYDKDF come from the germline V gene (reference sequence). The CDR3 is 16 residues long. The chain's CDR3 is CATSFGQGAGVQPQHF. The DNA of the CDR3 is TGTGCCACCAGCTTTGGACAGGGGGCTGGGGTTCAGCCCCAGCATTTT.

The chain employs TRBV5-6 and TRBJ1-6, with D maybe TRBD1 (5 bases). The germline V gene encodes CDR1 SGHDT and CDR2 YYEEEE. Trimming shortened V by 3 bases and J by 7 bases, and 11 bases separated the two germline ends. The CDR3 consists of 14 residues. The CDR3 sequence: CASSWGKGNSPLHF. CDR3 nucleotides: TGTGCCAGCAGCTGGGGAAAGGGGAATTCACCCCTCCACTTT.

The V gene is TRBV28, the J gene TRBJ2-2; D is unresolved. Germline V gives CDR1 MDHEN, CDR2 SYDVKM. The CDR3 covers 14 residues. The V end lost 2 bases, the J end lost 3 bases, and 7 bases lay between the germline ends. The CDR3 is CASSLEQDTGELFF. The CDR3 DNA reads TGTGCCAGCAGTTTAGAGCAGGACACCGGGGAGCTGTTTTTT.

The rearrangement uses TRBV25-1 and TRBJ1-4; 9 nucleotides match TRBD1. V shed 6 bases and J 7 bases; nucleotides not matched to a gene: 3. This CDR3 has 13 residues. CDR1 is MGHDK, CDR2 SYGVNS, per germline. The CDR3 nucleotides are TGTGCCAGCAGACAGGGGGCGGGTGAAAAACTGTTTTTT. It encodes CASRQGAGEKLFF.

The V gene is TRBV11-3, the J gene TRBJ2-1; 10 bases align to TRBD2. The germline CDR1 and CDR2 sequences are SGHNT and YENEEA. V lost 5 bases to trimming and J lost 5 bases; unmatched junction nucleotides: 6. The CDR3 contains 15 residues. The CDR3 sequence is CASSITSGAHNEQFF. The CDR3 DNA is TGTGCCAGCAGCATCACTAGCGGGGCCCACAATGAGCAGTTCTTC.

V is TRBV7-9 and J is TRBJ2-1; 9 bases are shared with TRBD2. V shed 2 bases, J shed 5 bases, and the junction held 7 bases outside the gene matches. The CDR3 has 16 residues. The germline CDR1 and CDR2 sequences are SEHNR and FQNEAQ (reference sequence). The CDR3 DNA sequence: TGTGCCAGCAGCTTATACGCGGGGGGGACTGACAATGAGCAGTTCTTC. Amino acids: CASSLYAGGTDNEQFF.

This chain connects TRBV30 to TRBJ2-7; D uncertain. The CDR3 is 14 residues long. V was pared by 0 bases and J by 3 bases, with 12 bases between. Germline lookup yields CDR1 GTSNPN and CDR2 SVGIG (reference sequence). CDR3 loop: CAWSVRRVGYEQYF. CDR3 coding DNA: TGTGCCTGGAGTGTACGTCGGGTAGGCTACGAGCAGTACTTC.

The rearrangement joins TRBV9 to TRBJ1-1; 10 positions agree with TRBD1. Germline trimming cut 3 bases from V and 5 bases from J; bases unmatched to any gene: 7. In germline, CDR1 is SGDLS, CDR2 YYNGEE. This CDR3 contains 15 residues. CDR3 nucleotide sequence: TGTGCCAGCAGCGGAGGGACAGGGGTGGGGACTGAAGCTTTCTTT. This encodes CASSGGTGVGTEAFF.

V gene TRBV6-1 combines with J gene TRBJ1-6; D unclear. Trimming took off 6 bases at V and 7 bases at J, with 13 bases between the two ends. The CDR3 extends over 14 amino acids. The germline V gene has CDR1 MNHNS and CDR2 SASEGT. As DNA, the CDR3 is TGTGCCAGCAGGGCCAACGGGTGGAATTCACCCCTCCACTTT. Translating it yields CASRANGWNSPLHF.

The V call is TRBV14, the J call TRBJ2-3; unclear D gene. CDR1 SGHDN and CDR2 FVKESK come from the germline V gene. The germline V and J ends were trimmed by 4 bases and 1 base, with 9 bases remaining between them. The CDR3 is 14 amino acids. The DNA for the CDR3 is TGTGCCAGCAGCCGCCTAATCGGCACAGATACGCAGTATTTT. Amino acids: CASSRLIGTDTQYF.

V and J are TRBV4-1 and TRBJ2-7, with a tentative D call TRBD1 (5 bases). V lost 0 bases, J lost 3 bases, and 15 bases lay in between. The CDR3 runs to 16 residues. CDR1 and CDR2 from the germline V gene are MGHRA and YSYEKL. This chain's CDR3 is CASSQDIQRQYYEQYF. As DNA, the CDR3 is TGCGCCAGCAGCCAAGATATCCAGAGACAGTACTACGAGCAGTACTTC.

The CDR3 DNA follows: TGTGCCAGCAGTTCCTTCCAGGGGGCGGACACTGAAGCTTTCTTT. It encodes CASSSFQGADTEAFF. The rearrangement uses TRBV28 and TRBJ1-1; 8 nucleotides align to TRBD1. Trimming removed 4 bases from V and 3 bases from J; junction bases left unmatched: 7. The CDR3 consists of 15 residues. The V gene's germline CDR1 is MDHEN and CDR2 SYDVKM. The complete variable domain, with remaining parts taken from reference TRBV28 and TRBJ1-1, reads DVKVTQSSRYLVKRTGEKVFLECVQDMDHENMFWYRQDPGLGLRLIYFSYDVKMKEKGDIPEGYSVSREKKERFSLILESASTNQTSMYLCASSSFQGADTEAFFGQGTRLTVV.

This rearrangement joins TRBV30 to TRBJ1-1; maybe TRBD1 (5 bases). The V end lost 8 bases, the J end lost 8 bases, and 12 bases lay between the germline ends. The length of the CDR3 is 10 residues. CDR1 and CDR2 (germline): GTSNPN, SVGIG (reference sequence). CDR3 residues: CAGRRTEAFF. As DNA, the CDR3 is TGTGCCGGGCGTAGGACAGAAGCTTTCTTT.